One and the same sample provided the 30 T cell receptor beta chains below, sequenced in a study of blood T cell repertoires in COVID-19. Method: immunoSEQ multiplex PCR; TCRdb's copy keeps in-frame clones and lacks some. The sample has fewer than 250,000 clones, around nine tenths seen once. The material sequenced was peripheral blood. The receptors here all came from a man younger than 45 with acute or convalescent COVID-19.

The J gene is TRBJ2-1, the V gene TRBV18; 11 bases align to TRBD2. This CDR3 has 13 residues. Germline trimming cut 6 bases from V and 10 bases from J; bases unmatched to any gene: 5. Germline V gives CDR1 KGHSH, CDR2 LQKENI. The CDR3 reads CASSLGTSGEQFF. The CDR3 DNA is TGTGCCAGCTCCCTCGGGACTAGCGGAGAGCAGTTCTTC. The entire variable domain, with the rest obtained from reference TRBV18 and TRBJ2-1, is as follows: NAGVMQNPRHLVRRRGQEARLRCSPMKGHSHVYWYRQLPEEGLKFMVYLQKENIIDESGMPKERFSAEFPKEGPSILRIQQVVRGDSAAYFCASSLGTSGEQFFGPGTRLTVL.

This clone was recorded only once. The chain links TRBV7-6 to TRBJ2-2; maybe TRBD2 (6 bases). The germline CDR1 and CDR2 sequences are SGHVS and FNYEAQ. Deletions cut 6 bases from V and 9 bases from J, with 14 bases between. The CDR3 contains 13 residues. The DNA of the CDR3 is TGTGCCAGCAGTCCCCTTGCGGGGAGGGAGCTGTTTTTT. This translates into CASSPLAGRELFF.

CDR3 protein: CASSAGTSGYTDTQYF. CDR3 DNA: TGTGCCAGCAGCGCGGGGACTAGCGGGTACACAGATACGCAGTATTTT. The chain employs TRBV9 and TRBJ2-3; 12 bases agree with TRBD2. This CDR3 contains 16 residues. Germline V gene sequence: CDR1 SGDLS, CDR2 YYNGEE. V was pared by 3 bases and J by 2 bases, with 4 bases of the junction left unmatched.

V is TRBV6-5 and J is TRBJ1-5; 8 nucleotides align to TRBD1. The CDR3 length is 15 residues. J was trimmed by 4 bases and V by 5 bases; bases with no gene match: 7. Looked up from germline, CDR1 is MNHEY and CDR2 is SVGAGI. DNA for the CDR3: TGTGCCAGCAGTCTCGACAGGGGAGGGAATCAGCCCCAGCATTTT. Translated, it gives CASSLDRGGNQPQHF.

The chain joins TRBV4-1 to TRBJ1-6; D gene ambiguous. Germline V CDR1 and CDR2: MGHRA, YSYEKL. This CDR3 spans 17 amino acids. The germline V and J ends were trimmed by 0 bases and 0 bases, with 9 bases remaining between them. The CDR3 reads CASSQEPRSSYNSPLHF. CDR3 bases: TGCGCCAGCAGCCAAGAACCCCGGAGCTCCTATAATTCACCCCTCCACTTT.

V gene TRBV7-6 combines with J gene TRBJ2-1; 10 nucleotides line up with TRBD1. The CDR3 totals 16 residues. Germline assignment: CDR1 SGHVS and CDR2 FNYEAQ. With V trimmed by 7 bases and J by 2 bases, 8 bases remained unmatched. The CDR3 sequence is CASTFGTGVAYNEQFF. CDR3 sequence (DNA): TGTGCCAGCACGTTCGGGACAGGGGTCGCCTACAATGAGCAGTTCTTC.

The rearrangement links TRBV19 to TRBJ1-5; D is perhaps TRBD1 (6 bases). The CDR3 is 15 residues long. Germline V gives CDR1 LNHDA, CDR2 SQIVND (reference sequence). The V gene lost 10 bases and the J gene lost 0 bases, with 16 bases spanning the gap. Here the CDR3 DNA reads TGTGCCACTAAGGACAGACCTTATAGCAATCAGCCCCAGCATTTT. It yields the protein CATKDRPYSNQPQHF.

V and J are TRBV14 and TRBJ1-6, with a weak D call TRBD1 (6 bases). This CDR3 region has 15 residues. Germline V gives CDR1 SGHDN, CDR2 FVKESK. Trimming removed 1 base from V and 7 bases from J, with 11 bases in between. The CDR3 DNA sequence: TGTGCCAGCAGCCAAGGGCGGGGGCGAAATTCACCCCTCCACTTT. Translated: CASSQGRGRNSPLHF. The complete variable domain, with remaining parts taken from reference TRBV14 and TRBJ1-6, reads EAGVTQFPSHSVIEKGQTVTLRCDPISGHDNLYWYRRVMGKEIKFLLHFVKESKQDESGMPNNRFLAERTGGTYSTLKVQPAELEDSGVYFCASSQGRGRNSPLHFGNGTRLTVT.

This chain uses TRBV11-3 with TRBJ2-7; the match to TRBD1 covers 8 bases. Germline CDR1 is SGHNT and CDR2 is YENEEA. This CDR3 has 15 residues. Trimming at V came to 5 bases and at J to 0 bases, leaving 6 bases not matched to a gene. The CDR3 reads CASSQRTGPSYEQYF. CDR3 sequence (DNA): TGTGCCAGCAGCCAACGGACAGGGCCCTCCTACGAGCAGTACTTC.

V and J are TRBV5-1 and TRBJ2-4, with D perhaps TRBD1 (6 bases). The CDR3 totals 15 residues. Germline CDR1 reads SGHRS; CDR2 reads YFSETQ. V lost 7 bases, J lost 6 bases, and 20 bases lay in between. The CDR3: CASHSGAPSPNIQYF. For the CDR3, the DNA is TGCGCCAGCCACTCAGGGGCCCCTAGCCCAAACATTCAGTACTTC.

V is TRBV4-1 and J is TRBJ1-2; TRBD1 might be the D (5 bases). CDR3 length: 15 amino acids. Germline lookup yields CDR1 MGHRA and CDR2 YSYEKL. V was clipped by 2 bases and J by 0 bases, with 10 bases between them. Written as DNA, the CDR3 is TGCGCCAGCAGCCAATCCGACAGTACTAACTATGGCTACACCTTC. It encodes CASSQSDSTNYGYTF.

The V and J genes are TRBV2 and TRBJ1-2; D gene uncertain. Trimming removed 4 bases at V and 4 bases at J, with 10 bases between. CDR3 length equals 13 residues. Germline V gene lookup returns CDR1 SNHLY and CDR2 FYNNEI. The CDR3 DNA reads TGTGCCAGCAGTGTTTCGGGGTCCTATGGCTACACCTTC. Encoded protein: CASSVSGSYGYTF. The full variable domain, its missing parts supplied by reference TRBV2 and TRBJ1-2, is EPEVTQTPSHQVTQMGQEVILRCVPISNHLYFYWYRQILGQKVEFLVSFYNNEISEKSEIFDDQFSVERPDGSNFTLKIRSTKLEDSAMYFCASSVSGSYGYTFGSGTRLTVV.

The chain employs TRBV3-1 (or the pseudogene TRBV3-2) and TRBJ1-2; D is possibly TRBD1 (5 bases). Trimming stripped 4 bases from V and 5 bases from J, with 17 bases between. Germline loops: CDR1 LGHDT, CDR2 YNNKEL (reference sequence). This CDR3 spans 15 amino acids. The DNA of the CDR3 is TGTGCCAGCAGCCGAAATTACAGGAATAGATATGGCTACACCTTC. This translates into CASSRNYRNRYGYTF.

The chain joins TRBV4-1 to TRBJ2-3, with D possibly TRBD2 on 6 matching bases. Trimming took off 1 base at V and 0 bases at J, with 11 bases between the two ends. The germline gives CDR1 MGHRA, CDR2 YSYEKL. CDR3 size: 16 residues. This chain's CDR3 is CASSQVYSGSTDTQYF. The CDR3 DNA reads as TGCGCCAGCAGCCAAGTTTACAGCGGGAGCACAGATACGCAGTATTTT.

The chain has TRBV12-3 or TRBV12-4 and TRBJ2-1, with TRBD2 identical over 7 bases. Germline trimming cut 3 bases from V and 12 bases from J; bases unmatched to any gene: 5. This CDR3 contains 12 residues. CDR3 DNA sequence: TGTGCCAGCAGTTTCGGGCGGGAGCGGCAGTTCTTC. Translated, it gives CASSFGRERQFF.

The rearrangement joins TRBV9 to TRBJ1-1; the D gene is possibly TRBD1 (6 bases). The germline gives CDR1 SGDLS, CDR2 YYNGEE. This CDR3 has 15 residues. Between the trimmed V and J ends, which lost 4 bases and 0 bases, there was a span of 13 bases. CDR3 residues: CASSLLGQMNTEAFF. The DNA for the CDR3 is TGTGCCAGCAGCTTATTAGGACAGATGAACACTGAAGCTTTCTTT.

This sequence joins TRBV9 and TRBJ2-3; 14 bases agree with TRBD2. CDR1 and CDR2 (germline): SGDLS, YYNGEE. CDR3 size: 19 residues. Germline trimming cut 3 bases from V and 2 bases from J; bases unmatched to any gene: 11. This CDR3 is CASSASTSGGAGPTDTQYF. The CDR3 nucleotides are TGTGCCAGCAGCGCCTCGACTAGCGGGGGGGCCGGCCCCACAGATACGCAGTATTTT.

This clone occurred once. This chain joins TRBV5-1 and TRBJ2-2, with 12 bases matching TRBD1. Germline CDR1 SGHRS, CDR2 YFSETQ. This CDR3 has 16 amino acids. Trimming removed 4 bases from V and 3 bases from J; junction bases left unmatched: 4. The CDR3 region is CASSLGTGGYTGELFF. The CDR3 bases are TGCGCCAGCAGCCTGGGGACAGGGGGCTACACCGGGGAGCTGTTTTTT.

The V call is TRBV4-1, the J call TRBJ1-1; D gene unclear. The germline V and J ends were trimmed by 5 bases and 1 base, with 8 bases remaining between them. Germline lookup yields CDR1 MGHRA and CDR2 YSYEKL. The CDR3 covers 13 residues. CDR3 bases: TGCGCCAGCAGCTGGGGAGAGAACACTGAAGCTTTCTTT. Encoded protein: CASSWGENTEAFF.

This clone was detected only once. The chain joins TRBV10-3 to TRBJ1-1; 9 bases map to TRBD1. The CDR3 extends over 14 amino acids. CDR1 is ENHRY and CDR2 is SYGVKD in the germline V gene. With 5 bases clipped from V and 3 bases from J, the junction kept 4 bases outside the gene matches. In DNA form, the CDR3 reads TGTGCCATCAGTAGGGGACAGGGCGACACTGAAGCTTTCTTT. This gives the protein CAISRGQGDTEAFF.

The chain is built from TRBV2 and TRBJ2-7; 11 bases align to TRBD2. Per the germline V gene, CDR1 is SNHLY and CDR2 is FYNNEI. V trimming: 2 bases; J trimming: 2 bases; junction bases outside the gene matches: 5. This CDR3 comprises 16 residues. This CDR3 is CASSETSGRIAYEQYF. The CDR3 DNA follows: TGTGCCAGCAGTGAAACTAGCGGGAGAATAGCCTACGAGCAGTACTTC.

The rearrangement uses TRBV29-1 and TRBJ1-3; no firm D call. The CDR3 runs to 13 residues. Germline CDR1 SQVTM, CDR2 ANQGSEA. The V end lost 2 bases, the J end lost 4 bases, and 9 bases lay between the germline ends. CDR3: CSVELLSGNTIYF. As DNA, the CDR3 is TGCAGCGTTGAACTTCTGTCCGGAAACACCATATATTTT.

The rearrangement links TRBV18 to TRBJ2-7; D remains unclear. V lost 2 bases, J lost 0 bases, and 8 bases lay in between. CDR1 and CDR2 (germline): KGHSH, LQKENI. The CDR3 spans 14 residues. The CDR3 region is CASSPREFSYEQYF. The CDR3 DNA is TGTGCCAGCTCACCAAGAGAATTCTCCTACGAGCAGTACTTC. Supplemented by reference TRBV18 and TRBJ2-7, the full variable domain reads NAGVMQNPRHLVRRRGQEARLRCSPMKGHSHVYWYRQLPEEGLKFMVYLQKENIIDESGMPKERFSAEFPKEGPSILRIQQVVRGDSAAYFCASSPREFSYEQYFGPGTRLTVT.

J is TRBJ1-6 and V is TRBV6-5; D might be TRBD1 (5 bases). The germline V gene encodes CDR1 MNHEY and CDR2 SVGAGI. The CDR3 contains 14 residues. Trimming took off 6 bases at V and 6 bases at J, with 12 bases between the two ends. The CDR3 bases are TGTGCCAGCAGGGGGGGGTGGAGTAATTCACCCCTCCACTTT. It is translated as CASRGGWSNSPLHF.

This chain joins TRBV25-1 and TRBJ2-7; no reliable D call. Trimming shortened V by 7 bases and J by 2 bases, and 9 bases separated the two germline ends. Germline V gene sequence: CDR1 MGHDK, CDR2 SYGVNS. This CDR3 has 12 residues. CDR3 DNA sequence: TGTGCCAGCACCCAATCCACCTACGAGCAGTACTTC. Its protein is CASTQSTYEQYF.

This rearrangement joins TRBV5-1 to TRBJ2-7; the D gene is possibly TRBD1 (7 bases). The ends were cut back, 3 bases at V and 2 bases at J, with 15 bases in the middle. In germline, CDR1 is SGHRS, CDR2 YFSETQ. The CDR3 spans 15 residues. The chain's CDR3 is CASSSHAGQTYEQYF. Here the CDR3 DNA reads TGCGCCAGCAGCTCTCATGCGGGACAGACCTACGAGCAGTACTTC.

V usage is TRBV12-3 or TRBV12-4 and J usage is TRBJ2-7; 7 bases align to TRBD1. The V gene end was trimmed by 5 bases and the J gene end by 7 bases; junction bases not matched to a gene: 5. The CDR3 is made up of 12 amino acids. CDR3: CASSQRTGEQYF. As DNA, the CDR3 is TGTGCCAGCAGTCAGAGGACAGGAGAGCAGTACTTC.

V usage is TRBV30 and J usage is TRBJ2-6; 7 bases agree with TRBD1. The germline V gene has CDR1 GTSNPN and CDR2 SVGIG (reference sequence). The V gene end was trimmed by 5 bases and the J gene end by 0 bases; junction bases not matched to a gene: 4. The length of the CDR3 is 15 residues. DNA for the CDR3: TGTGCCTGGGGGGACAGACCCTCTGGGGCCAACGTCCTGACTTTC. Translating gives CAWGDRPSGANVLTF.

This clone was observed a few times. V usage is TRBV18 and J usage is TRBJ2-2; 9 bases line up with TRBD1. J gave up 0 bases and V 2 bases, and 4 bases lay outside the gene matches. The germline V gene has CDR1 KGHSH and CDR2 LQKENI. CDR3 length: 17 residues. This chain's CDR3 is CASSPGTGKPNTGELFF. The CDR3 region has the DNA TGTGCCAGCTCACCAGGGACAGGGAAACCGAACACCGGGGAGCTGTTTTTT. Full variable domain (missing parts from reference TRBV18 and TRBJ2-2): NAGVMQNPRHLVRRRGQEARLRCSPMKGHSHVYWYRQLPEEGLKFMVYLQKENIIDESGMPKERFSAEFPKEGPSILRIQQVVRGDSAAYFCASSPGTGKPNTGELFFGEGSRLTVL.

The V call is TRBV24-1, the J call TRBJ2-1, with 7 bases lining up with TRBD2. This CDR3 spans 15 amino acids. Germline CDR1 reads KGHDR; CDR2 reads SFDVKD. The V segment lost 9 bases and the J segment 4 bases; nucleotides outside the gene matches: 11. CDR3: CATEPRGGRYNEQFF. CDR3 in DNA: TGTGCCACCGAACCCCGTGGCGGGAGATACAATGAGCAGTTCTTC.